This T cell receptor beta chain is drawn from a study of blood T cell repertoires in COVID-19. Study-level background: Donors in the United States, Italy and Spain gave samples during acute or convalescent COVID-19. PBMCs, B-cell-depleted T cells, or T cells provided the cDNA or gDNA that made up the material.

Trimming shortened V by 3 bases and J by 1 base, and 13 bases separated the two germline ends. The CDR3 runs to 17 residues. CDR1 and CDR2 (germline): LGHNT, FRNRAP. In the authors' workflow: By means of reference gene primer amplification, nucleated cell counts were estimated. Sequenced by immunoSEQ multiplex PCR; TCRdb stores in-frame clones only, minus some. D and trimming were read from the DNA, whereas the V and J calls and clone size are those reported in that table. Of about 120,000 clones listed, roughly 80% are singletons. Sequencing was done on a sample of peripheral blood. This clonotype originated in a man in his sixties or seventies with acute or convalescent COVID-19. The chain carries TRBV12-5 and TRBJ2-6, with a weak D call TRBD1 (6 bases). The DNA of the CDR3 is TGTGCTAGTGGTTTAAACGCCAGGGGTTCTGGGGCCAACGTCCTGACTTTC. Translation gives CASGLNARGSGANVLTF. Looking up the rest from reference TRBV12-5 and TRBJ2-6 gives the full variable domain: DARVTQTPRHKVTEMGQEVTMRCQPILGHNTVFWYRQTMMQGLELLAYFRNRAPLDDSGMPKDRFSAEMPDATLATLKIQPSEPRDSAVYFCASGLNARGSGANVLTFGAGSRLTVL.